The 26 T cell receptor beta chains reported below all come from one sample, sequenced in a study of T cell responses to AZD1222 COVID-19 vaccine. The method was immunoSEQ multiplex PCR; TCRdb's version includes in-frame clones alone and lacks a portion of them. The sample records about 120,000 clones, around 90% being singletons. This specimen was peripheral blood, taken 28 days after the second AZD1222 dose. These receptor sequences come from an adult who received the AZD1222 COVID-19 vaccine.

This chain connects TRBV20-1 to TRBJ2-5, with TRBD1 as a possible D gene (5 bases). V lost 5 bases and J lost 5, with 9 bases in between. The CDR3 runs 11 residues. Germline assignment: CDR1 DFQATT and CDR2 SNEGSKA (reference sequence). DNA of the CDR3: TGCAGTGCTCAGACAGTGGAGACCCAGTACTTC. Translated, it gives CSAQTVETQYF.

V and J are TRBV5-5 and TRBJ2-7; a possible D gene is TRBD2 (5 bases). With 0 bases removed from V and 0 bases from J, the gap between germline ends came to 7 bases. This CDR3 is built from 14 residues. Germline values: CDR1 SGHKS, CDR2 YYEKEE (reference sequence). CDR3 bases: TGTGCCAGCAGCTTGGGGGCGGGCTCCTACGAGCAGTACTTC. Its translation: CASSLGAGSYEQYF.

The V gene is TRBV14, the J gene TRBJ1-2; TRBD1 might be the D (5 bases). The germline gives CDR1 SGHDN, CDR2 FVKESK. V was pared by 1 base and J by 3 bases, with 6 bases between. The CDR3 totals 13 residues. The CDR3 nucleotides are TGTGCCAGCAGCCAAGTGGGGGACTATGGCTACACCTTC. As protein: CASSQVGDYGYTF.

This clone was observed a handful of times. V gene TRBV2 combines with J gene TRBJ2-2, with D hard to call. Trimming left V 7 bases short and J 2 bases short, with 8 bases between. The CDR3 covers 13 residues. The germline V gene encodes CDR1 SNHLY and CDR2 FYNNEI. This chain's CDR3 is CASKDLNTGELFF. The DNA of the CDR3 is TGTGCCAGCAAAGACCTTAACACCGGGGAGCTGTTTTTT.

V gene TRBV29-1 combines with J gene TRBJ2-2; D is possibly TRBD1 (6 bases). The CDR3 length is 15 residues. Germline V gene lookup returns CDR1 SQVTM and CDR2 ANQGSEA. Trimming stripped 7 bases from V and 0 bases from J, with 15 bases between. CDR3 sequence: CSAVTGSANTGELFF. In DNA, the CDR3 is TGCAGCGCCGTGACAGGATCAGCGAACACCGGGGAGCTGTTTTTT.

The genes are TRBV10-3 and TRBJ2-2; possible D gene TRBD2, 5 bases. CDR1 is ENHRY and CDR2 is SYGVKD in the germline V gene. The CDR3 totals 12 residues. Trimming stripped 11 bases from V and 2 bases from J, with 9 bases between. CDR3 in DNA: TGTGCCTGCCGGGATAACACCGGGGAGCTGTTTTTT. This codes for CACRDNTGELFF.

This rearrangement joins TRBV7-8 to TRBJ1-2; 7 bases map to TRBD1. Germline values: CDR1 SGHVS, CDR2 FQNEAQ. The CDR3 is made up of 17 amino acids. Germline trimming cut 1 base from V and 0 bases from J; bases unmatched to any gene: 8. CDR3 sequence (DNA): TGTGCCAGCAGCTTAGGGCAGGGGGGGAGTTCTAACTATGGCTACACCTTC. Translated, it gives CASSLGQGGSSNYGYTF.

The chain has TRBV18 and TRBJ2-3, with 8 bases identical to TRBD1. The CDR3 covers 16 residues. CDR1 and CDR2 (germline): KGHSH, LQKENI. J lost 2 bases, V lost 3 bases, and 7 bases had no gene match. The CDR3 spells CASSPSTGAFTDTQYF. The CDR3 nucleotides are TGTGCCAGCTCACCTTCGACAGGGGCCTTCACAGATACGCAGTATTTT.

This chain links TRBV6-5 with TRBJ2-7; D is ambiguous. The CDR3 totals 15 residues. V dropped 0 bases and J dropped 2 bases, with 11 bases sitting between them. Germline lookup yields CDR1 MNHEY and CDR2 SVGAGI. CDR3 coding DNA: TGTGCCAGCAGTTACTCCGGAGCAGAACCCTACGAGCAGTACTTC. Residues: CASSYSGAEPYEQYF.

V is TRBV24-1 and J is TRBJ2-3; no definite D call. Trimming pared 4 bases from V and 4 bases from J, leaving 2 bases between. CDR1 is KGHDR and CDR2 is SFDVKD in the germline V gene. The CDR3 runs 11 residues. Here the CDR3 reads CATSESDTQYF. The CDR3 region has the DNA TGTGCCACCAGTGAGTCAGATACGCAGTATTTT.

The CDR3 loop reads CASSSRLAGGPDTQYF. The CDR3 DNA follows: TGTGCCAGCAGCTCCCGACTAGCGGGAGGTCCGGATACGCAGTATTTT. V usage is TRBV5-4 and J usage is TRBJ2-3, with TRBD2 matching over 13 bases. The CDR3 runs to 16 residues. Germline trimming cut 3 bases from V and 6 bases from J; bases unmatched to any gene: 7. The germline V gene encodes CDR1 SGHNT and CDR2 YYREEE (reference sequence).

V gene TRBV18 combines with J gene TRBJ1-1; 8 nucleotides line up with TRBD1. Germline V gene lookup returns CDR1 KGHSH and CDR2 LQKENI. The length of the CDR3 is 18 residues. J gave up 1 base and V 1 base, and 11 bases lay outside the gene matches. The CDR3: CASSPQWTGRTANTEAFF. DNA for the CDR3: TGTGCCAGCTCACCACAATGGACAGGGAGGACGGCGAACACTGAAGCTTTCTTT.

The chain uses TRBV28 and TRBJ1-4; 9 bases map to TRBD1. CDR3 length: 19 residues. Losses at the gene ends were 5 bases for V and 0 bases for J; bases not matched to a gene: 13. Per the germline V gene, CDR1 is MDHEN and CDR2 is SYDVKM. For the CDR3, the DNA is TGTGCCAGCAGTCTCCAAGAACCGGGACAGGGCGCAACTAATGAAAAACTGTTTTTT. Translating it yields CASSLQEPGQGATNEKLFF. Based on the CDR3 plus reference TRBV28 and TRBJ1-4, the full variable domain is DVKVTQSSRYLVKRTGEKVFLECVQDMDHENMFWYRQDPGLGLRLIYFSYDVKMKEKGDIPEGYSVSREKKERFSLILESASTNQTSMYLCASSLQEPGQGATNEKLFFGSGTQLSVL.

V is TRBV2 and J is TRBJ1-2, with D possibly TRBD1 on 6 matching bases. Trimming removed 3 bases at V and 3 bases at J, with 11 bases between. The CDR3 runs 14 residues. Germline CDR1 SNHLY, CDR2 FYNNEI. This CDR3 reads CASSDYAGDYGYTF. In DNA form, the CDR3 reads TGTGCCAGCAGTGATTATGCAGGGGACTATGGCTACACCTTC.

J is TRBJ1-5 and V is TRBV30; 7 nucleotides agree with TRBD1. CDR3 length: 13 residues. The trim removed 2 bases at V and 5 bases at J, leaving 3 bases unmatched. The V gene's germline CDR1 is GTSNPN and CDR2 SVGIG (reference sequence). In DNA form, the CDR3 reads TGTGCCTGGAGTTCCGACAGGGATCAGCCCCAGCATTTT. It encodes CAWSSDRDQPQHF.

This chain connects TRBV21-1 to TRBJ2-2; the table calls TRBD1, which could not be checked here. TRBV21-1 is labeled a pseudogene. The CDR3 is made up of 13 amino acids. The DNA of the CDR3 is TGTGCCAGGGACAGGGGGCTCACCGGGGAGCTGTTTTTT. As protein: CARDRGLTGELFF.

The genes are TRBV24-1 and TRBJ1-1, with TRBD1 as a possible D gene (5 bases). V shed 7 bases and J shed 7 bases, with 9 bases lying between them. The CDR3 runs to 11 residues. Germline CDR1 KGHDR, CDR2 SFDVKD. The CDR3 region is CATSRDGEAFF. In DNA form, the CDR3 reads TGTGCCACCAGCAGGGACGGTGAAGCTTTCTTT.

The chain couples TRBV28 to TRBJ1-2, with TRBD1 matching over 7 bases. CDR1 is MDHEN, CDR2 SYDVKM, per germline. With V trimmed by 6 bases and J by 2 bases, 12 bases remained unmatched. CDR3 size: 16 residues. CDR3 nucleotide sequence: TGTGCCAGCAGCTTACAGGGGTTTGGACGGAACTATGGCTACACCTTC. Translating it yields CASSLQGFGRNYGYTF.

CDR3 sequence: CSVESTKNTGELFF. CDR3 nucleotides: TGCAGCGTTGAATCGACTAAGAACACCGGGGAGCTGTTTTTT. This chain connects TRBV29-1 to TRBJ2-2, with D possibly TRBD2 on 5 matching bases. V was clipped by 2 bases and J by 1 base, with 8 bases between them. This CDR3 region has 14 residues. Germline lookup yields CDR1 SQVTM and CDR2 ANQGSEA.

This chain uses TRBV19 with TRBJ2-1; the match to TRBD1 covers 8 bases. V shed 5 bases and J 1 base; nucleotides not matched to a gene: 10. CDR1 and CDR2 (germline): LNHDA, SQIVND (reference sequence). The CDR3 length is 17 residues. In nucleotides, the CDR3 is TGTGCCAGTAGTCTTTCGACAGGGGCTAATTCCTACAATGAGCAGTTCTTC. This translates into CASSLSTGANSYNEQFF.

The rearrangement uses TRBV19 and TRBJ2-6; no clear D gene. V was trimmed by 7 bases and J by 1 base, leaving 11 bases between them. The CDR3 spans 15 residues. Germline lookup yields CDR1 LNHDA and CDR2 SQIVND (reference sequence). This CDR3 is CASTETASGANVLTF. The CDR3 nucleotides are TGTGCCAGTACGGAAACGGCGTCTGGGGCCAACGTCCTGACTTTC.

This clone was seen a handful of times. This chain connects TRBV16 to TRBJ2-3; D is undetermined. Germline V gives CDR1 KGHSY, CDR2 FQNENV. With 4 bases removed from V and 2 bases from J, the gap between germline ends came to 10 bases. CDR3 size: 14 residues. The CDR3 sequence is CASSRLVPTDTQYF. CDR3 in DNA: TGTGCCAGCAGCCGACTGGTACCCACAGATACGCAGTATTTT.

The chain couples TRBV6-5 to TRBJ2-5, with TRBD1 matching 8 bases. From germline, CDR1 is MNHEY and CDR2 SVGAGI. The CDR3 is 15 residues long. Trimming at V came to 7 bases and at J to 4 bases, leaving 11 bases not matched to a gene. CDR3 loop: CASTLDRGEGETQYF. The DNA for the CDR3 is TGTGCCAGCACCCTCGACAGGGGAGAGGGAGAGACCCAGTACTTC.

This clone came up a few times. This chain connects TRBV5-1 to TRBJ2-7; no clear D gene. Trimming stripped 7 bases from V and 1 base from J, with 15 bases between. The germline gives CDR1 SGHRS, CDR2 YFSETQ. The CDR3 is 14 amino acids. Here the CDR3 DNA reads TGCGCCAGCCTCCCGAAGCAAAGGTCCTACGAGCAGTACTTC. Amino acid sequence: CASLPKQRSYEQYF.

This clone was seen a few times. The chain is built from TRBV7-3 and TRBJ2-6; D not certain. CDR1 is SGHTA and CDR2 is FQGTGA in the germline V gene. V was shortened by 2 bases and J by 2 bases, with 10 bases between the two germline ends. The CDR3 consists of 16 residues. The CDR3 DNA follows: TGTGCCAGCAGCTTAGAGGTATCAGCTGGGGCCAACGTCCTGACTTTC. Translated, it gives CASSLEVSAGANVLTF.

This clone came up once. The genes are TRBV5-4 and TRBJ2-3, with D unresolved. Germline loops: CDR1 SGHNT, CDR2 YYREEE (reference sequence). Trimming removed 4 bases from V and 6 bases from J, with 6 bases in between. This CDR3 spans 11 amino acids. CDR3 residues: CASSHTDTQYF. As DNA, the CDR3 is TGTGCCAGCAGCCACACCGATACGCAGTATTTT.